The 13 T cell receptor beta chains reported below all come from one sample, sequenced in a study of shared clonotypes between healthy human individuals. The assay was immunoSEQ multiplex PCR, and TCRdb's table has in-frame clones only and misses some. The sample carries some 1,900,000 clones, roughly 94% recorded once. Naive-designated CD8 cells lacked CD45RO, were positively enriched for CCR7, and omitted terminally differentiated effector memory CD45RA+ cells. Source material: naive CD8+ T cells sorted from blood. These receptors were obtained from a man aged 18 to 29 in good health.

This chain links TRBV4-1 with TRBJ2-4; D gene ambiguous. The CDR3 sequence is 14 residues long. Looked up from germline, CDR1 is MGHRA and CDR2 is YSYEKL. Trimming removed 1 base at V and 9 bases at J, with 13 bases between. DNA of the CDR3: TGCGCCAGCAGCCAAGGCCCGGTGGTCGGCATTCAGTACTTC. Its translation: CASSQGPVVGIQYF.

Points on this clone: At the DNA level, this CDR3 is encoded by other sequences in the same sample as well. J is TRBJ2-5 and V is TRBV9; D might be TRBD2 (6 bases). This CDR3 has 15 amino acids. V was cut by 0 bases and J by 2 bases, with 11 bases left in between. The germline V gene has CDR1 SGDLS and CDR2 YYNGEE. CDR3: CASSVGGLGQETQYF. CDR3 DNA: TGTGCCAGCAGCGTAGGGGGACTGGGACAAGAGACCCAGTACTTC.

This clone was seen just once. The rearrangement links TRBV6-6 to TRBJ1-1; possibly TRBD1 for D (5 bases). Trimming removed 6 bases from V and 1 base from J, with 15 bases in between. There are 15 residues in the CDR3. The V gene's germline CDR1 is MNHNY and CDR2 SVGAGI (reference sequence). In nucleotides, the CDR3 is TGTGCCAGCAGGGAGATGACAGCCGGGAACACTGAAGCTTTCTTT. Protein sequence: CASREMTAGNTEAFF.

This clone was found once. This chain connects TRBV5-1 to TRBJ1-2; a possible D gene is TRBD1 (5 bases). Germline V lookup: CDR1 SGHRS, CDR2 YFSETQ. The CDR3 has 12 residues. V lost 0 bases and J lost 8, with 8 bases in between. The CDR3 loop reads CASSLVGEGYTF. DNA for the CDR3: TGCGCCAGCAGCTTGGTGGGGGAAGGCTACACCTTC.

Points on this clone: This CDR3 is also generated by other DNA sequences in the sample. V and J are TRBV4-1 and TRBJ2-7, with 7 bases aligning to TRBD1. The CDR3 contains 14 residues. Germline CDR1 MGHRA, CDR2 YSYEKL. With V trimmed by 0 bases and J by 4 bases, 3 bases remained unmatched. CDR3 in amino acids: CASSQDPGGYEQYF. For the CDR3, the DNA is TGCGCCAGCAGCCAAGATCCAGGGGGATACGAGCAGTACTTC.

The rearrangement uses TRBV6-5 and TRBJ2-6; perhaps TRBD2 as D (5 bases). The CDR3 has 14 residues. Germline-derived CDR1 and CDR2 are MNHEY and SVGAGI. Trimming stripped 11 bases from V and 0 bases from J, with 11 bases between. This CDR3 reads CACGLDSGANVLTF. The CDR3 DNA follows: TGTGCCTGCGGGCTCGACTCTGGGGCCAACGTCCTGACTTTC.

The chain recombines TRBV13 with TRBJ2-3; D tentatively reads TRBD1 or TRBD2 (5 bases each). V lost 5 bases, J lost 0 bases, and 9 bases lay in between. The CDR3 covers 14 residues. Looked up from germline, CDR1 is PRHDT and CDR2 is FYEKMQ (reference sequence). The CDR3 sequence is CASSMGRSTDTQYF. The CDR3 DNA follows: TGTGCCAGCAGCATGGGACGAAGCACAGATACGCAGTATTTT. The complete variable domain, with remaining parts taken from reference TRBV13 and TRBJ2-3, reads AAGVIQSPRHLIKEKRETATLKCYPIPRHDTVYWYQQGPGQDPQFLISFYEKMQSDKGSIPDRFSAQQFSDYHSELNMSSLELGDSALYFCASSMGRSTDTQYFGPGTRLTVL.

This rearrangement joins TRBV4-1 to TRBJ1-1; a weak D match, TRBD1 (5 bases). CDR3 length: 16 residues. Trimming removed 2 bases from V and 0 bases from J, with 13 bases in between. CDR1 and CDR2 from the germline V gene are MGHRA and YSYEKL. CDR3 amino acids: CASSQKGPVLNTEAFF. The CDR3, as DNA: TGCGCCAGCAGCCAAAAGGGGCCAGTATTGAACACTGAAGCTTTCTTT.

V usage is TRBV28 and J usage is TRBJ2-7; 7 bases line up with TRBD2. The J segment lost 3 bases and the V segment lost 4 bases, leaving 0 bases of the junction unmatched. This CDR3 is 12 amino acids long. Germline V gene data show CDR1 as MDHEN and CDR2 as SYDVKM. CDR3 nucleotide sequence: TGTGCCAGCAGTTCGGGGGGCTACGAGCAGTACTTC. It encodes CASSSGGYEQYF.

As to this clone: The same CDR3 is also encoded by other DNA sequences in this sample. The V and J genes are TRBV6-5 and TRBJ1-1, with a weak D call TRBD1 (6 bases). The germline V gene has CDR1 MNHEY and CDR2 SVGAGI. V dropped 2 bases and J dropped 4 bases, with 14 bases sitting between them. This CDR3 is 15 amino acids long. The CDR3 DNA reads as TGTGCCAGCAGTTACGGCCCGGGGGCGGGCACTGAAGCTTTCTTT. Translating gives CASSYGPGAGTEAFF.

This chain uses TRBV7-9 with TRBJ2-7; D not resolved. The CDR3 has 12 residues. Germline CDR1 and CDR2: SEHNR and FQNEAQ (reference sequence). The germline V and J ends were trimmed by 6 bases and 5 bases, with 11 bases remaining between them. CDR3 DNA: TGTGCCAGCAGTATTACCAATGACGAGCAGTACTTC. Protein sequence: CASSITNDEQYF.

The chain recombines TRBV7-6 with TRBJ2-7; no clear D gene. Germline V CDR1 and CDR2: SGHVS, FNYEAQ. This CDR3 spans 11 amino acids. The V end lost 2 bases, the J end lost 7 bases, and 6 bases lay between the germline ends. The CDR3 reads CASSLTEEQYF. CDR3 in DNA: TGTGCCAGCAGCTTAACTGAAGAGCAGTACTTC.

The J gene is TRBJ1-2, the V gene TRBV9; 7 positions match TRBD1. Unmatched junction bases numbered 11, after V lost 6 bases and J lost 3 bases. The CDR3 loop spans 15 amino acids. Germline CDR1 is SGDLS and CDR2 is YYNGEE. CDR3 in amino acids: CASNHPAGGDYGYTF. The CDR3, as DNA: TGTGCCAGCAACCACCCGGCAGGGGGAGACTATGGCTACACCTTC. The full variable domain, its missing parts supplied by reference TRBV9 and TRBJ1-2, is DSGVTQTPKHLITATGQRVTLRCSPRSGDLSVYWYQQSLDQGLQFLIQYYNGEERAKGNILERFSAQQFPDLHSELNLSSLELGDSALYFCASNHPAGGDYGYTFGSGTRLTVV.